These 30 T cell receptor beta chains originate from one sample sequenced in a study of T cell responses to AZD1222 COVID-19 vaccine. Repertoires were generated with immunoSEQ multiplex PCR, while TCRdb's copy carries only in-frame clones and drops some. Of roughly 150,000 clones listed, approximately 89% are singletons. The sequencing used peripheral blood, collected on day 0 of MenACWY control vaccination. Receptor source: an adult in good health.

The chain links TRBV18 to TRBJ2-5, with 8 nucleotides matching TRBD2. The CDR3 length is 15 residues. V lost 2 bases, J lost 5 bases, and 7 bases stayed unmatched. The germline V gene encodes CDR1 KGHSH and CDR2 LQKENI. This CDR3 is CASSPVGRGTETQYF. Here the CDR3 DNA reads TGTGCCAGCTCACCAGTCGGGAGGGGGACCGAGACCCAGTACTTC. Full variable domain (missing parts from reference TRBV18 and TRBJ2-5): NAGVMQNPRHLVRRRGQEARLRCSPMKGHSHVYWYRQLPEEGLKFMVYLQKENIIDESGMPKERFSAEFPKEGPSILRIQQVVRGDSAAYFCASSPVGRGTETQYFGPGTRLLVL.

Only a few counts were recorded for this clone. The rearrangement uses TRBV3-1 (or the pseudogene TRBV3-2) and TRBJ1-2; 11 nucleotides agree with TRBD1. Germline V lookup: CDR1 LGHDT, CDR2 YNNKEL (reference sequence). After removal of 3 bases from V and 4 bases from J, the junction contained 7 bases not matched to a gene. The CDR3 is 16 amino acids. The DNA for the CDR3 is TGTGCCAGCAGCCACGGGACAGGGGGTTTTGGCTATGGCTACACCTTC. This sequence encodes CASSHGTGGFGYGYTF.

The chain is built from TRBV7-9 and TRBJ1-3, with a weak D call TRBD1 (5 bases). V was cut by 6 bases and J by 2 bases, with 11 bases left in between. CDR3 length: 14 amino acids. In germline, CDR1 is SEHNR, CDR2 FQNEAQ (reference sequence). CDR3 nucleotides: TGTGCCAGCAGACCAGGGCGGGCTGGAAACACCATATATTTT. This sequence encodes CASRPGRAGNTIYF.

The genes are TRBV9 and TRBJ2-2; D is possibly TRBD1 (6 bases). With 0 bases removed from V and 3 bases from J, the gap between germline ends came to 9 bases. The CDR3 sequence is 15 residues long. The V gene's germline CDR1 is SGDLS and CDR2 YYNGEE. The CDR3, as DNA: TGTGCCAGCAGCGTAGAGGGACACCACACCGGGGAGCTGTTTTTT. Amino acids: CASSVEGHHTGELFF.

V gene TRBV12-3 or TRBV12-4 combines with J gene TRBJ1-2; no definite D call. The V end was cut by 3 bases, the J end by 8 bases, with 10 bases between. This CDR3 region has 12 residues. CDR3 residues: CASSFLGGGYTF. In DNA form, the CDR3 reads TGTGCCAGCAGTTTTTTAGGCGGAGGCTACACCTTC.

CDR3 sequence (DNA): TGTGCCAGCAGCTTAGAACGGGATAACTATGGCTACACCTTC. Amino acids: CASSLERDNYGYTF. This chain connects TRBV7-2 to TRBJ1-2; D is unclear. The CDR3 totals 14 residues. V was cut by 1 base and J by 1 base, with 7 bases left in between. From germline, CDR1 is SGHTA and CDR2 FQGNSA.

V gene TRBV7-2 combines with J gene TRBJ1-4; D gene ambiguous. V lost 6 bases to trimming and J lost 7 bases, with 18 bases between them. CDR1 and CDR2 from the germline V gene are SGHTA and FQGNSA. The CDR3 spans 15 residues. DNA of the CDR3: TGTGCCAGCAGTCCCCATCAGCCCCAGGTTGAAAAACTGTTTTTT. Its protein is CASSPHQPQVEKLFF. Full variable domain (missing parts from reference TRBV7-2 and TRBJ1-4): GAGVSQSPSNKVTEKGKDVELRCDPISGHTALYWYRQSLGQGLEFLIYFQGNSAPDKSGLPSDRFSAERTGGSVSTLTIQRTQQEDSAVYLCASSPHQPQVEKLFFGSGTQLSVL.

The chain links TRBV6-6 to TRBJ2-3; D gene uncertain. The CDR3 totals 12 residues. V shed 2 bases and J shed 2 bases, with 2 bases lying between them. Germline CDR1 reads MNHNY; CDR2 reads SVGAGI (reference sequence). In DNA form, the CDR3 reads TGTGCCAGCAGTTACGCCACAGATACGCAGTATTTT. It is translated as CASSYATDTQYF.

This clone was detected ten times or more. The V and J genes are TRBV12-3 or TRBV12-4 and TRBJ1-5; D uncertain. Trimming stripped 3 bases from V and 9 bases from J, with 6 bases between. The CDR3 extends over 11 amino acids. The CDR3 DNA sequence: TGTGCCAGCAGTTTGACGGCGCCCCAGCATTTT. Amino acid sequence: CASSLTAPQHF.

This clone was picked up one time. This sequence joins TRBV25-1 and TRBJ1-1, with 12 positions matching TRBD1. The trim removed 5 bases at V and 5 bases at J, leaving 12 bases unmatched. CDR3 length: 17 amino acids. CDR1 and CDR2 from the germline V gene are MGHDK and SYGVNS. Here the CDR3 DNA reads TGTGCCAGCAGTCCTACCTCCGGGACAGGGGGCGGAACTGAAGCTTTCTTT. Its translation is CASSPTSGTGGGTEAFF. Supplemented by reference TRBV25-1 and TRBJ1-1, the full variable domain reads EADIYQTPRYLVIGTGKKITLECSQTMGHDKMYWYQQDPGMELHLIHYSYGVNSTEKGDLSSESTVSRIRTEHFPLTLESARPSHTSQYLCASSPTSGTGGGTEAFFGQGTRLTVV.

The CDR3 loop reads CASSTERQYF. The CDR3 nucleotides are TGTGCCAGCAGTACTGAACGGCAGTACTTC. This sequence joins TRBV28 and TRBJ2-7; D uncertain. Trimming cost V 5 bases and J 9 bases, with 8 bases left between them. The CDR3 is 10 residues long. Germline V gives CDR1 MDHEN, CDR2 SYDVKM.

The gene calls are TRBV18 and TRBJ1-2; D is possibly TRBD1 (5 bases). Per the germline V gene, CDR1 is KGHSH and CDR2 is LQKENI. This CDR3 is built from 14 residues. V lost 2 bases, J lost 1 base, and 8 bases lay in between. CDR3 DNA sequence: TGTGCCAGCTCACCAGTACAGGATAACTATGGCTACACCTTC. Translated, it gives CASSPVQDNYGYTF.

The rearrangement links TRBV24-1 to TRBJ2-5, with 7 bases matching TRBD2. This CDR3 has 14 amino acids. Trimming cost V 5 bases and J 1 base; bases outside gene matches: 3. CDR1 and CDR2 (germline): KGHDR, SFDVKD. This CDR3 reads CATSGRGTQETQYF. CDR3 bases: TGTGCCACCAGTGGGCGGGGGACCCAAGAGACCCAGTACTTC.

The chain combines TRBV7-9 with TRBJ2-2; no clear D. Germline-derived CDR1 and CDR2 are SEHNR and FQNEAQ (reference sequence). Trimming left V 1 base short and J 1 base short, with 4 bases between. The CDR3 totals 14 residues. CDR3 coding DNA: TGTGCCAGCAGCTTAGTGTGGAACACCGGGGAGCTGTTTTTT. Its translation: CASSLVWNTGELFF.

This chain links TRBV7-9 with TRBJ1-1; 7 positions agree with TRBD1. This CDR3 region has 15 residues. CDR1 is SEHNR, CDR2 FQNEAQ, per germline (reference sequence). The junction had 9 bases not matched to a gene; V was cut back by 4 bases and J by 4 bases. CDR3 sequence reads: CASSSGDRETTEAFF. The CDR3 DNA follows: TGTGCCAGCAGCTCGGGCGACAGGGAGACCACTGAAGCTTTCTTT.

The chain has TRBV11-2 and TRBJ1-3; D is ambiguous. CDR1 is SGHAT and CDR2 is FQNNGV in the germline V gene. V was trimmed by 3 bases and J by 2 bases, leaving 11 bases between them. The CDR3 covers 15 residues. This CDR3 reads CASSFAPTAGNTIYF. CDR3 nucleotide sequence: TGTGCCAGCAGCTTCGCCCCCACAGCTGGAAACACCATATATTTT.

The V call is TRBV5-6, the J call TRBJ2-7; 8 bases are shared with TRBD1. V lost 4 bases to trimming and J lost 5 bases; unmatched junction nucleotides: 8. This CDR3 is 14 amino acids long. Germline V lookup: CDR1 SGHDT, CDR2 YYEEEE. CDR3 coding DNA: TGTGCCAGCAGCACCCTCGGACAGGGCCACGAGCAGTACTTC. Translated, it gives CASSTLGQGHEQYF. The full variable domain, in which reference TRBV5-6 and TRBJ2-7 provide the parts outside the CDR3, is DAGVTQSPTHLIKTRGQQVTLRCSPKSGHDTVSWYQQALGQGPQFIFQYYEEEERQRGNFPDRFSGHQFPNYSSELNVNALLLGDSALYLCASSTLGQGHEQYFGPGTRLTVT.

V usage is TRBV5-1 and J usage is TRBJ2-7, with 9 nucleotides matching TRBD1. Germline loops: CDR1 SGHRS, CDR2 YFSETQ. The CDR3 covers 16 residues. Trimming at V came to 4 bases and at J to 5 bases, leaving 13 bases not matched to a gene. Here the CDR3 DNA reads TGCGCCAGCAGCGCTCTCCCGGACAGGGGATCTAACGAGCAGTACTTC. Translating gives CASSALPDRGSNEQYF. Using reference TRBV5-1 and TRBJ2-7 for the parts outside the CDR3, the full variable domain is KAGVTQTPRYLIKTRGQQVTLSCSPISGHRSVSWYQQTPGQGLQFLFEYFSETQRNKGNFPGRFSGRQFSNSRSEMNVSTLELGDSALYLCASSALPDRGSNEQYFGPGTRLTVT.

V gene TRBV27 combines with J gene TRBJ2-3; the match to TRBD1 covers 7 bases. The CDR3 covers 14 residues. Germline V CDR1 and CDR2: MNHEY, SMNVEV (reference sequence). The junction had 9 bases not matched to a gene; V was cut back by 10 bases and J by 2 bases. The CDR3 DNA follows: TGTGCCACCTATCAGGGGGTTAACACAGATACGCAGTATTTT. Residues: CATYQGVNTDTQYF.

This clone has a single count. V gene TRBV12-3 or TRBV12-4 combines with J gene TRBJ2-2; D may be TRBD2 (5 bases). Trimming removed 8 bases from V and 5 bases from J, with 9 bases in between. The CDR3 spans 12 residues. The DNA of the CDR3 is TGTGCCAGCGGACCGGGGACCGGGGAGCTGTTTTTT. Translating gives CASGPGTGELFF.

The rearrangement joins TRBV5-5 to TRBJ2-5; TRBD2 matches 10 bases. The CDR3 sequence is 15 residues long. Germline loops: CDR1 SGHKS, CDR2 YYEKEE (reference sequence). With V trimmed by 1 base and J by 9 bases, 9 bases remained unmatched. The CDR3 reads CASSLIAGGLNAQYF. CDR3 nucleotide sequence: TGTGCCAGCAGCTTGATAGCGGGAGGATTAAATGCCCAGTACTTC.

This clone has a single count. The J gene is TRBJ2-1, the V gene TRBV5-4; D is possibly TRBD2 (6 bases). Trimming removed 4 bases from V and 3 bases from J, with 17 bases in between. Germline CDR1 and CDR2: SGHNT and YYREEE (reference sequence). There are 16 residues in the CDR3. CDR3 amino acids: CASSPGLWGGYNEQFF. The CDR3 DNA is TGTGCCAGCAGCCCCGGACTCTGGGGAGGCTACAATGAGCAGTTCTTC.

The rearrangement joins TRBV18 to TRBJ1-5; D is unresolved. The CDR3 is made up of 13 amino acids. The V gene lost 2 bases and the J gene lost 4 bases, with 6 bases spanning the gap. The germline V gene has CDR1 KGHSH and CDR2 LQKENI. This chain's CDR3 is CASSPDLNQPQHF. DNA for the CDR3: TGTGCCAGCTCACCAGATTTGAATCAGCCCCAGCATTTT.

The gene calls are TRBV7-2 and TRBJ2-6; D remains ambiguous. CDR1 and CDR2 from the germline V gene are SGHTA and FQGNSA. The CDR3 totals 15 residues. Trimming took 4 bases from V and 1 from J, leaving 8 bases between them. Here the CDR3 DNA reads TGTGCCAGCAGCTCAACAGCATCTGGGGCCAACGTCCTGACTTTC. As protein: CASSSTASGANVLTF. Full variable domain (remainder filled in from reference TRBV7-2 and TRBJ2-6): GAGVSQSPSNKVTEKGKDVELRCDPISGHTALYWYRQSLGQGLEFLIYFQGNSAPDKSGLPSDRFSAERTGGSVSTLTIQRTQQEDSAVYLCASSSTASGANVLTFGAGSRLTVL.

V gene TRBV6-4 combines with J gene TRBJ2-7, with D possibly matching TRBD1 (5 bases). Trimming stripped 7 bases from V and 3 bases from J, with 13 bases between. Per the germline V gene, CDR1 is MRHNA and CDR2 is SNTAGT. This CDR3 is 13 amino acids long. CDR3 loop: CASTQGVDYEQYF. DNA for the CDR3: TGTGCCAGCACCCAAGGGGTGGACTACGAGCAGTACTTC.

The chain joins TRBV2 to TRBJ1-2; D unclear. The V gene's germline CDR1 is SNHLY and CDR2 FYNNEI. Trimming removed 7 bases from V and 4 bases from J, with 19 bases in between. The CDR3 runs 15 residues. The CDR3 nucleotides are TGTGCCAGCACCCCCAAGACGGCTGGCTCCTATGGCTACACCTTC. This sequence encodes CASTPKTAGSYGYTF.

CDR3 sequence: CASSLQSHEQFF. The DNA for the CDR3 is TGTGCCAGCAGCTTGCAGTCGCACGAGCAGTTCTTC. The chain carries TRBV5-6 and TRBJ2-1, with D unclear. Germline CDR1 is SGHDT and CDR2 is YYEEEE. The length of the CDR3 is 12 residues. Trimming pared 1 base from V and 10 bases from J, leaving 9 bases between.

The V gene is TRBV28, the J gene TRBJ1-2; 10 bases are a match to TRBD1. J was trimmed by 4 bases and V by 4 bases; bases with no gene match: 9. The CDR3 loop spans 16 amino acids. CDR1 and CDR2 (germline): MDHEN, SYDVKM. CDR3 residues: CASSSARDRGAYGYTF. CDR3 in DNA: TGTGCCAGCAGTTCTGCCCGGGACAGGGGAGCCTATGGCTACACCTTC.

The gene calls are TRBV5-1 and TRBJ1-2; no clear D gene. V lost 1 base and J lost 6, with 10 bases in between. This CDR3 spans 13 amino acids. Germline V gene sequence: CDR1 SGHRS, CDR2 YFSETQ. CDR3: CASSLTQQDGYTF. DNA of the CDR3: TGCGCCAGCAGCTTGACTCAACAAGATGGCTACACCTTC.

V is TRBV3-1 (or the pseudogene TRBV3-2) and J is TRBJ2-1, with D possibly matching TRBD2 (6 bases). The CDR3 consists of 13 residues. The V end was cut by 3 bases, the J end by 9 bases, with 12 bases between. Per the germline V gene, CDR1 is LGHDT and CDR2 is YNNKEL (reference sequence). The CDR3 protein is CASSHKSGFEQFF. The DNA for the CDR3 is TGTGCCAGCAGCCATAAGAGCGGGTTTGAGCAGTTCTTC.